This T cell receptor (beta chain) was sequenced for a study of STAT5B mutations in CD4+ large granular lymphocyte leukemia. This was a survey-level run. Original processing notes: A productive frequency of 2.59 x 10-5 was the lowest detectable. Sequencing used immunoSEQ multiplex PCR; TCRdb keeps in-frame clones, though not all of them. V, J and clone size are taken as reported in that table, and D and trimming were inferred from the DNA itself. Of roughly 38,000 clones in the sample, 75% to 85% are singletons; the top ten hold approximately 0.6%. Whole-study findings and limits: Higher CD4+ than CD8+ T-LGLL clonality might reflect small sample size. Without putative leukemic clones, patient CD4-sorted repertoires remained more clonal than healthy CD4+ repertoires.

The germline V and J ends were trimmed by 3 bases and 2 bases, with 11 bases remaining between them. Germline-derived CDR1 and CDR2 are SEHNR and FQNEAQ (reference sequence). This CDR3 is 14 amino acids long. This clone has just one count. Its antigen remains unidentified. The receptor comes from a human donor in good health. Sequencing was performed on CD4+ T cells from blood buffy coats. V gene TRBV7-9 combines with J gene TRBJ2-7, with D possibly called TRBD1 or TRBD2 (5 bases each). This CDR3 reads CASSLGRVAYEQYF. CDR3 sequence (DNA): TGTGCCAGCAGCTTGGGGCGGGTTGCCTACGAGCAGTACTTC.